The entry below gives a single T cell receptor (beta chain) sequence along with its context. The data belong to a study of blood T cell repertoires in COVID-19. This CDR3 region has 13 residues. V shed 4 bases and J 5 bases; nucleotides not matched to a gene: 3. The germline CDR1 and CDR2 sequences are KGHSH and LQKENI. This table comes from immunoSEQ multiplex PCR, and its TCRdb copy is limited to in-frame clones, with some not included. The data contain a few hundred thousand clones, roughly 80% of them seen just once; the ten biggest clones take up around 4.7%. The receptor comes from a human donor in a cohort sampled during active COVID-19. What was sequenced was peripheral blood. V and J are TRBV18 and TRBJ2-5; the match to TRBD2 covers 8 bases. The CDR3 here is CASSLGGGETQYF. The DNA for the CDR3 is TGTGCCAGCTCACTCGGGGGGGGCGAGACCCAGTACTTC.